This T cell receptor beta chain is drawn from a study of Graves' ophthalmopathy and Graves' hyperthyroidism. Germline V CDR1 and CDR2: SGHTA, FQGNSA. Trimming took off 2 bases at V and 5 bases at J, with 13 bases between the two ends. This CDR3 is 14 amino acids long. Aged 18 to 65, hyperthyroidism patients had been newly diagnosed, with under 2 months' duration. TCR beta CDR3 regions were amplified from RNA transcripts. First-round RT-PCR used HTBI primers; second-round multiplex PCR followed. TCRdb ran MiXCR on the multiplex PCR reads and lists one entry per CDR3 protein. The sample shows just over 600,000 distinct CDR3 sequences, over 20% of them seen only once. This clonotype was detected only a few times.

This chain uses TRBV7-2 with TRBJ2-7, with D possibly matching TRBD1 (5 bases). The specimen was peripheral blood. The receptor's source is a woman younger than 35 with stable Graves' hyperthyroidism. Some clones in this sample may be carry-over from other donors' samples. CDR3: CASSLLIRVDEQYF. CDR3 DNA sequence: TGTGCCAGCAGCTTACTAATCAGGGTCGACGAGCAGTACTTC.